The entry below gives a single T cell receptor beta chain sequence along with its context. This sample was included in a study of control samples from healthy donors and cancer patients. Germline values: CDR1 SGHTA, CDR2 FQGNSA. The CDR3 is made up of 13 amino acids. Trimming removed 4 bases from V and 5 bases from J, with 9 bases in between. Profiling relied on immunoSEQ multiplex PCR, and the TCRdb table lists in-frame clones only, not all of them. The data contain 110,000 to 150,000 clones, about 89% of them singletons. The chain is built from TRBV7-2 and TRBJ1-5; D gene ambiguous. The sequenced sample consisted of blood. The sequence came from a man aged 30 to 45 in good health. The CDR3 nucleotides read TGTGCCAGCAGCTCAAGTCTTTATCAGCCCCAGCATTTT. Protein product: CASSSSLYQPQHF.